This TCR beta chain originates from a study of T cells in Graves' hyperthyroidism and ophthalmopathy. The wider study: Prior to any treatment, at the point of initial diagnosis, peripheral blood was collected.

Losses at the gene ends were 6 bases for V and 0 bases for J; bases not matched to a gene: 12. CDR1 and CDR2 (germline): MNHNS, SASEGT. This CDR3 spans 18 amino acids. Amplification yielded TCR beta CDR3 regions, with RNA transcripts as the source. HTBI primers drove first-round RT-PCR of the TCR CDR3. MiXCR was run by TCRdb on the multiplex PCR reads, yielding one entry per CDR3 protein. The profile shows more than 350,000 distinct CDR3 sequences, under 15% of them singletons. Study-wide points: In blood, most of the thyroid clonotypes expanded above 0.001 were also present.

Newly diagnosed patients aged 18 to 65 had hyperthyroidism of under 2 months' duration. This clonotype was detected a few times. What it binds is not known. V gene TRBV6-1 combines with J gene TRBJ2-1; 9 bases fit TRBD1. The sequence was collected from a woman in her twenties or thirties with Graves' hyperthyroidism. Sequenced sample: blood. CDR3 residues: CASSSGTGYISSYNEQFF. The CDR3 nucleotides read TGTGCCAGCAGCAGCGGGACAGGGTACATAAGCTCCTACAATGAGCAGTTCTTC.